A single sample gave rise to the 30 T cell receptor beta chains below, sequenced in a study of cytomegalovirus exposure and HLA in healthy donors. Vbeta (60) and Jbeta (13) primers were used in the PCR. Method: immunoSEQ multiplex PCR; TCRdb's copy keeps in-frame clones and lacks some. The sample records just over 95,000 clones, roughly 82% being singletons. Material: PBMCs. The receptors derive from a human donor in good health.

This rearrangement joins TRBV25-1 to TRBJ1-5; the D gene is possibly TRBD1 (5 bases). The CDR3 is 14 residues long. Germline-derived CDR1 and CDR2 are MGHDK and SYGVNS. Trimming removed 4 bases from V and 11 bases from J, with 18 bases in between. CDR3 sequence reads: CASSARQSGGAQHF. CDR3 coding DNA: TGTGCCAGCAGTGCACGACAGAGCGGCGGGGCCCAGCATTTT.

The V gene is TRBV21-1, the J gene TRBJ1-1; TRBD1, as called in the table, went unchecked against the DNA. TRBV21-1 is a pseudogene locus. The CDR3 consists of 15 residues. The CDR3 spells CASSARTGQNTEAFF. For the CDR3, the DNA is TGTGCCAGCAGCGCCCGGACAGGTCAGAACACTGAAGCTTTCTTT.

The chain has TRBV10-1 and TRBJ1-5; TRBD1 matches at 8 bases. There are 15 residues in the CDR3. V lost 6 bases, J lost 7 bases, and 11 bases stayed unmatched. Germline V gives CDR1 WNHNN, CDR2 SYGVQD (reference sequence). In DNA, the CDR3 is TGCGCCAGCAGCCCCGACAGGGGAAGGGCGCAGCCCCAGCATTTT. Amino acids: CASSPDRGRAQPQHF.

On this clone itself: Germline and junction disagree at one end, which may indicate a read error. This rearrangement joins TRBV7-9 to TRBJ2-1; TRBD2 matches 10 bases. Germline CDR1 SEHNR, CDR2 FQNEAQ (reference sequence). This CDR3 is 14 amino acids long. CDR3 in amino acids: CSSGPSGSTNEQFF. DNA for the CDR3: TGTTCCAGCGGGCCTAGCGGGAGTACCAATGAGCAGTTCTTC.

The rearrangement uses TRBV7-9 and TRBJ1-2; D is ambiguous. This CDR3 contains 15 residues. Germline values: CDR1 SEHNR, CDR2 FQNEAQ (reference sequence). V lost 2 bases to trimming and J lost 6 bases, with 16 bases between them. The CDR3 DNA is TGTGCCAGCAGCTTACACGGGTTTAAGTCTCATGGCTACACCTTC. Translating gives CASSLHGFKSHGYTF.

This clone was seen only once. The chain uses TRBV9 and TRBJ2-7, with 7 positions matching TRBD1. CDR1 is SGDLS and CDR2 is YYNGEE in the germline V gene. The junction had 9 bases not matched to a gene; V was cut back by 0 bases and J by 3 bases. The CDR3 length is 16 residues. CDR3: CASSVGFGDRLYEQYF. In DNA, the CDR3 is TGTGCCAGCAGCGTAGGGTTTGGGGACAGACTCTACGAGCAGTACTTC.

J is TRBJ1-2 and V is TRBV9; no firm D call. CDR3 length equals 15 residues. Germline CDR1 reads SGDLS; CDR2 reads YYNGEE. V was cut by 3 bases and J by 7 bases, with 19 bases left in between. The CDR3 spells CASSARSFPGSGYTF. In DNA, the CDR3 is TGTGCCAGCAGCGCGCGGAGCTTCCCCGGGTCTGGCTACACCTTC.

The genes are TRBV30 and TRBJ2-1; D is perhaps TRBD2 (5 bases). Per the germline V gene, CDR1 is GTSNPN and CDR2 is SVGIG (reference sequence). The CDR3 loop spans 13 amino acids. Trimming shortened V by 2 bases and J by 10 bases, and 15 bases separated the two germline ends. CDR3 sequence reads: CAWSSNQRGEQFF. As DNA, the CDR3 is TGTGCCTGGAGTTCCAACCAGCGCGGGGAGCAGTTCTTC.

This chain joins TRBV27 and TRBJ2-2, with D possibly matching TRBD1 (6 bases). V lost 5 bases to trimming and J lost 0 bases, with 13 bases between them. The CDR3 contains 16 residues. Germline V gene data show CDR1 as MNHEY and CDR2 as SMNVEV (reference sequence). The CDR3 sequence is CASSPRGHSNTGELFF. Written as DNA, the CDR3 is TGTGCCAGCAGTCCGAGGGGACACTCGAACACCGGGGAGCTGTTTTTT.

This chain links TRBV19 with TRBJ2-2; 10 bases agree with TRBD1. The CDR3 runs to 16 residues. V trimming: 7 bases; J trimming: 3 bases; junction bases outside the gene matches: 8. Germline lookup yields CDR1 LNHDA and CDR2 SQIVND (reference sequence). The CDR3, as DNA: TGTGCCAGTACCGCGACAGGGGGCGTCGACACCGGGGAGCTGTTTTTT. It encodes CASTATGGVDTGELFF.

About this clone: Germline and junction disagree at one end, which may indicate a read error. CDR3 coding DNA: TGTGCCGGCAGTTTACAGGTTTCCTCTGGAAACACCATATATTTT. Protein sequence: CAGSLQVSSGNTIYF. This rearrangement joins TRBV6-5 to TRBJ1-3; TRBD1 might be the D (5 bases). CDR3 size: 15 residues. Per germline, CDR1 MNHEY and CDR2 SVGAGI.

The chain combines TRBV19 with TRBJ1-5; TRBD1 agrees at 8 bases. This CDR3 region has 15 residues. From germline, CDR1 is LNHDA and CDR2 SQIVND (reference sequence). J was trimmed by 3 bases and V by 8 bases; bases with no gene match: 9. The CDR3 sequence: CASSDRATLNQPQHF. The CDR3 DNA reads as TGTGCCAGTTCGGACAGGGCCACACTCAATCAGCCCCAGCATTTT.

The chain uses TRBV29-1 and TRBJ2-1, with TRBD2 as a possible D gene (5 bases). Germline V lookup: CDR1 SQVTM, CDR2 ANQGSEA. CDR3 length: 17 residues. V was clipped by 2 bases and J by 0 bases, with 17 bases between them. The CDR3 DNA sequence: TGCAGCGTTGAACCGGACTCAATCCTTGTCTCCTACAATGAGCAGTTCTTC. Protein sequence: CSVEPDSILVSYNEQFF.

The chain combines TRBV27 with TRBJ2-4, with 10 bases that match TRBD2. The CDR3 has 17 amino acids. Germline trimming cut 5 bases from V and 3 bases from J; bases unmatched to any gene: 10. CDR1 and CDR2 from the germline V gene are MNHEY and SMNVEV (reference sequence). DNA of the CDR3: TGTGCCAGCAGTCCGAAGACTAGCGGGTTTGTCAAAAACATTCAGTACTTC. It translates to CASSPKTSGFVKNIQYF.

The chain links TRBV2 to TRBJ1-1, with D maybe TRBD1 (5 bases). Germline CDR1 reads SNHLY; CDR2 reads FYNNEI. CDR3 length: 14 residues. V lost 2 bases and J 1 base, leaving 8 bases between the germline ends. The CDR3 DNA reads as TGTGCCAGCAGTGAAATTAGGGGGAACACTGAAGCTTTCTTT. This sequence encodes CASSEIRGNTEAFF.

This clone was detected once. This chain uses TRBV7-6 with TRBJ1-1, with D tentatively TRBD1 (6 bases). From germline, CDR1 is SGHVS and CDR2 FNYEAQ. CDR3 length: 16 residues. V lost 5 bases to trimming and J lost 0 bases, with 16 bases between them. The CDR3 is CASSINRDKLNTEAFF. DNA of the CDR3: TGTGCCAGCAGCATTAACAGGGATAAGCTGAACACTGAAGCTTTCTTT.

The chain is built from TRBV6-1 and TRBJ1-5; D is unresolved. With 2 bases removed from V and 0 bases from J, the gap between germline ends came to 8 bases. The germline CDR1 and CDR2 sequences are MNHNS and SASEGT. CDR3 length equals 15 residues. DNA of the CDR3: TGTGCCAGCAGTGAAAACGGGTTTAGCAATCAGCCCCAGCATTTT. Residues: CASSENGFSNQPQHF.

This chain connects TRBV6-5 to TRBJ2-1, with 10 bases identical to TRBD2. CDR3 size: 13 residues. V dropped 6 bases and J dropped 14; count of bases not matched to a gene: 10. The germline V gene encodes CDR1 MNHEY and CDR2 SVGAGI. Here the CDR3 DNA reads TGTGCCAGCAGAACATACACCGGGACTAGCGAGTTCTTC. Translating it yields CASRTYTGTSEFF.

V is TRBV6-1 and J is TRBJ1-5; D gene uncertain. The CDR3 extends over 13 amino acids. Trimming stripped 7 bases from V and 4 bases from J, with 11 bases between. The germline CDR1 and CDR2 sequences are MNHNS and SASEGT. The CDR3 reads CASTRGTNQPQHF. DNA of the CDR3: TGTGCCAGCACCCGCGGCACAAATCAGCCCCAGCATTTT.

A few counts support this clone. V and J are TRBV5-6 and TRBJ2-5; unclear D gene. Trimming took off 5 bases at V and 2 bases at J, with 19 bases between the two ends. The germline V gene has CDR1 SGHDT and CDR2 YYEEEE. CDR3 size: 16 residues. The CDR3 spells CASSPGFAVGQETQYF. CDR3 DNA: TGTGCCAGCAGTCCGGGTTTTGCGGTAGGACAAGAGACCCAGTACTTC.

The CDR3 DNA reads as TGTGCCAGCAGCCCGATTAGTGGGCCGCGCAACGAGCAGTACTTC. Translated, it gives CASSPISGPRNEQYF. The J gene is TRBJ2-5, the V gene TRBV11-2; D gene ambiguous. The J call could be wrong; TRBJ2-7 is a better fit for the DNA end. This CDR3 is 15 amino acids long. From germline, CDR1 is SGHAT and CDR2 FQNNGV.

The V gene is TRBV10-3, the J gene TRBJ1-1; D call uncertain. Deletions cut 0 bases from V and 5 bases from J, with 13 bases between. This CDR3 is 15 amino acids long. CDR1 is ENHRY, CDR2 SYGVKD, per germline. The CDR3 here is CAISESRLGGTEAFF. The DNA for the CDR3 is TGTGCCATCAGTGAGTCGCGTCTCGGCGGAACTGAAGCTTTCTTT.

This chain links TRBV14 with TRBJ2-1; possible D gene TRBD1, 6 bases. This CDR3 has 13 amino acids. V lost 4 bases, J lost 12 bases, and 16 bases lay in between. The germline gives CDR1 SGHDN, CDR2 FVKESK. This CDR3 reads CASSLYRVSGQFF. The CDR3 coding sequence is TGTGCCAGCAGCCTTTACAGGGTTTCCGGGCAGTTCTTC.

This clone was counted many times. The CDR3 sequence is CASSFTSAGEQYF. For the CDR3, the DNA is TGTGCCAGCAGTTTCACTTCCGCGGGCGAGCAGTACTTC. The chain is built from TRBV27 and TRBJ2-7; D perhaps matches TRBD2 (5 bases). CDR1 MNHEY and CDR2 SMNVEV come from the germline V gene (reference sequence). This CDR3 spans 13 amino acids. V was trimmed by 3 bases and J by 6 bases, leaving 12 bases between them.

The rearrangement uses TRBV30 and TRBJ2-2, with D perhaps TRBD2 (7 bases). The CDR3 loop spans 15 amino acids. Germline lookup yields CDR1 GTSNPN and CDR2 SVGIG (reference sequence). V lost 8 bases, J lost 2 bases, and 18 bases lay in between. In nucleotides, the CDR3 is TGTGCCACCCAAGGGGGGGGGTTTAACACCGGGGAGCTGTTTTTT. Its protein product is CATQGGGFNTGELFF. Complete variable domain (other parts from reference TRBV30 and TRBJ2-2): SQTIHQWPATLVQPVGSPLSLECTVEGTSNPNLYWYRQAAGRGLQLLFYSVGIGQISSEVPQNLSASRPQDRQFILSSKKLLLSDSGFYLCATQGGGFNTGELFFGEGSRLTVL.

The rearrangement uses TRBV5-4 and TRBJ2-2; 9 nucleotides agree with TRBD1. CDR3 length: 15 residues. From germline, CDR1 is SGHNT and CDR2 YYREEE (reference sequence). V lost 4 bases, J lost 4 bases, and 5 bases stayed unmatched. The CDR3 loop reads CASSLQGAVTGELFF. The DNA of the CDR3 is TGTGCCAGCAGCCTACAGGGGGCCGTCACCGGGGAGCTGTTTTTT.

The CDR3 coding sequence is TGTGCGTCGTCCTGGACAGGGAGCAATCAGCCCCAGCATTTT. It codes for CASSWTGSNQPQHF. The genes are TRBV19 and TRBJ1-5; 8 bases map to TRBD1. CDR1 is LNHDA, CDR2 SQIVND, per germline (reference sequence). The CDR3 spans 14 residues.

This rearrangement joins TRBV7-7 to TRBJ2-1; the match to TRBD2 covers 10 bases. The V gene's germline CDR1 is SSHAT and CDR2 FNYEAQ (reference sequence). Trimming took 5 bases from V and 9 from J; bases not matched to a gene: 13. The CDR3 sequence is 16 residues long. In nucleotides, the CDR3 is TGTGCCAGCAGCCCCTCGGGAGCGGGAGGGCAAAGTGAGCAGTTCTTC. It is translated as CASSPSGAGGQSEQFF.

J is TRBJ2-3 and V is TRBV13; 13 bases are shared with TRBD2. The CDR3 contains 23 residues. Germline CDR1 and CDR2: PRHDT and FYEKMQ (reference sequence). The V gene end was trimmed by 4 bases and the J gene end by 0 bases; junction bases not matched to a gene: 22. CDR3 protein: CASSYHWAVTSGGAHTSTDTQYF. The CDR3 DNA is TGTGCCAGCAGCTACCATTGGGCAGTTACTAGCGGGGGGGCCCATACTAGCACAGATACGCAGTATTTT.

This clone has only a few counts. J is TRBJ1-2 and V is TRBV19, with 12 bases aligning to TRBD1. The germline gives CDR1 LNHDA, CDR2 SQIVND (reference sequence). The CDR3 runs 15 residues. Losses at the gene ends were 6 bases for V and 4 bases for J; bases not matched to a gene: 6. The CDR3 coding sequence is TGTGCCAGTAGCCCCGGGACAGGGGGCGCCTATGGCTACACCTTC. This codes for CASSPGTGGAYGYTF.